One and the same sample provided the 15 T cell receptor beta chains below, sequenced in a study of blood T cell repertoires in COVID-19. Clones were read by immunoSEQ multiplex PCR, and TCRdb kept only the in-frame ones, dropping some. The data hold fewer than 75,000 clones, with about 90% observed a single time. The sequencing sample was made of peripheral blood. The receptors come from a man aged 50-59 years with active COVID-19.

This clone was counted only a few times. This chain uses TRBV28 with TRBJ1-5; perhaps TRBD1 as D (6 bases). The V gene's germline CDR1 is MDHEN and CDR2 SYDVKM. The CDR3 consists of 14 residues. V was cut by 6 bases and J by 5 bases, with 14 bases left in between. CDR3 in amino acids: CASRGTGNHQPQHF. The CDR3 DNA reads as TGTGCCAGCAGGGGTACAGGGAACCATCAGCCCCAGCATTTT.

The V call is TRBV19, the J call TRBJ1-5, with D possibly being TRBD1 (5 bases). Per the germline V gene, CDR1 is LNHDA and CDR2 is SQIVND (reference sequence). Deletions cut 5 bases from V and 3 bases from J, with 20 bases between. The CDR3 spans 17 residues. The CDR3 spells CASSPRGRADPNQPQHF. In DNA, the CDR3 is TGTGCCAGTAGTCCTCGAGGCAGGGCAGACCCCAATCAGCCCCAGCATTTT.

This chain joins TRBV11-2 and TRBJ1-2, with D possibly TRBD1 on 6 matching bases. V lost 3 bases and J 8 bases, leaving 7 bases between the germline ends. CDR1 is SGHAT and CDR2 is FQNNGV in the germline V gene. The CDR3 runs to 11 residues. CDR3 nucleotides: TGTGCCAGCAGCTTCAGGGGCGGCTACACCTTC. Translation gives CASSFRGGYTF.

This chain joins TRBV5-1 and TRBJ2-5; 8 bases align to TRBD2. Unmatched junction bases numbered 6, after V lost 4 bases and J lost 1 base. From germline, CDR1 is SGHRS and CDR2 YFSETQ. The length of the CDR3 is 15 residues. This CDR3 reads CASSPGGAGQETQYF. The CDR3 region has the DNA TGCGCCAGCAGCCCCGGGGGGGCAGGCCAAGAGACCCAGTACTTC. Combining the CDR3 with reference TRBV5-1 and TRBJ2-5 gives the whole variable domain KAGVTQTPRYLIKTRGQQVTLSCSPISGHRSVSWYQQTPGQGLQFLFEYFSETQRNKGNFPGRFSGRQFSNSRSEMNVSTLELGDSALYLCASSPGGAGQETQYFGPGTRLLVL.

This sequence joins TRBV29-1 and TRBJ2-3, with a weak D call TRBD1 (8 bases). Germline lookup yields CDR1 SQVTM and CDR2 ANQGSEA. This CDR3 has 15 amino acids. Between the trimmed V and J ends, which lost 0 bases and 6 bases, there was a span of 16 bases. This CDR3 is CSVEEQGGFRDTQYF. CDR3 DNA sequence: TGCAGCGTTGAAGAACAGGGGGGGTTTAGGGATACGCAGTATTTT.

This chain connects TRBV2 to TRBJ1-1; D ambiguous. V lost 2 bases and J lost 3, with 13 bases in between. Germline-derived CDR1 and CDR2 are SNHLY and FYNNEI. The CDR3 spans 15 residues. This CDR3 reads CASSEWRVGYTEAFF. CDR3 nucleotides: TGTGCCAGCAGTGAATGGCGGGTTGGGTACACTGAAGCTTTCTTT.

The gene calls are TRBV24-1 and TRBJ1-1; no firm D call. Trimming took 3 bases from V and 5 from J, leaving 9 bases between them. The CDR3 extends over 13 amino acids. The germline CDR1 and CDR2 sequences are KGHDR and SFDVKD. CDR3 nucleotide sequence: TGTGCCACCAGTGATCTCGGGTCAACTGAAGCTTTCTTT. This encodes CATSDLGSTEAFF.

This chain uses TRBV2 with TRBJ2-7; perhaps TRBD1 as D (6 bases). The CDR3 is 12 amino acids. Per germline, CDR1 SNHLY and CDR2 FYNNEI. Trimming pared 5 bases from V and 12 bases from J, leaving 17 bases between. The CDR3 DNA reads TGTGCCAGCAGTCCTACAGGGTGGACTGTGTACTTC. It encodes CASSPTGWTVYF.

In its sample, this clone was seen once. The chain links TRBV3-1 (or the pseudogene TRBV3-2) to TRBJ2-2; 10 positions match TRBD1. V was clipped by 1 base and J by 6 bases; unmatched bases: 5. Germline values: CDR1 LGHDT, CDR2 YNNKEL (reference sequence). The CDR3 has 16 residues. In DNA, the CDR3 is TGTGCCAGCAGCCAAGGCCGGACAGGGGGTCCCGGGGAGCTGTTTTTT. Protein sequence: CASSQGRTGGPGELFF.

The J gene is TRBJ1-5, the V gene TRBV6-5; TRBD1 is a possible D gene (6 bases). CDR1 and CDR2 (germline): MNHEY, SVGAGI. There are 13 residues in the CDR3. V lost 8 bases, J lost 1 base, and 9 bases lay in between. The CDR3 DNA follows: TGTGCCAGCTGCGGGGGCAGCAATCAGCCCCAGCATTTT. As protein: CASCGGSNQPQHF.

Written as DNA, the CDR3 is TGTGCCAGCAGCTCGGACAGGGGGCTGACTAACTATGGCTACACCTTC. It codes for CASSSDRGLTNYGYTF. V gene TRBV5-4 combines with J gene TRBJ1-2; 11 positions agree with TRBD1. V lost 3 bases to trimming and J lost 0 bases; unmatched junction nucleotides: 4. This CDR3 is built from 16 residues. Germline CDR1 and CDR2: SGHNT and YYREEE (reference sequence).

This chain links TRBV2 with TRBJ2-5; no clear D. This CDR3 spans 12 amino acids. The germline V gene encodes CDR1 SNHLY and CDR2 FYNNEI. In nucleotides, the CDR3 is TGTGCAGAAGGCAGGTACCAAGAGACCCAGTACTTC. It specifies CAEGRYQETQYF. The full variable domain, rest sourced from reference TRBV2 and TRBJ2-5, is EPEVTQTPSHQVTQMGQEVILRCVPISNHLYFYWYRQILGQKVEFLVSFYNNEISEKSEIFDDQFSVERPDGSNFTLKIRSTKLEDSAMYFCAEGRYQETQYFGPGTRLLVL.

V gene TRBV29-1 combines with J gene TRBJ1-6, with D tentatively TRBD1 (6 bases). Trimming took 4 bases from V and 10 from J, leaving 14 bases between them. This CDR3 is 13 amino acids long. The germline V gene has CDR1 SQVTM and CDR2 ANQGSEA. CDR3 coding DNA: TGCAGCGTTGTGGACAACCAGGGGTCACCCCTCCACTTT. Translating it yields CSVVDNQGSPLHF.

The V gene is TRBV6-2 or TRBV6-3, the J gene TRBJ2-7; D possibly corresponds to TRBD2 (6 bases). The germline V and J ends were trimmed by 5 bases and 4 bases, with 15 bases remaining between them. Germline CDR1 MNHEY, CDR2 SVGEGT. There are 14 residues in the CDR3. Written as DNA, the CDR3 is TGTGCCAGCAGTCAAACCCGGACTATTTACGAGCAGTACTTC. Translation: CASSQTRTIYEQYF.

The chain employs TRBV11-2 and TRBJ2-3; 8 bases are a match to TRBD1. Germline values: CDR1 SGHAT, CDR2 FQNNGV. J lost 1 base, V lost 5 bases, and 17 bases had no gene match. CDR3 size: 19 residues. As DNA, the CDR3 is TGTGCCAGCAGCCAGGGACAGGCCAGAAGATTTACTGGCACAGATACGCAGTATTTT. This gives the protein CASSQGQARRFTGTDTQYF.